Listed below are T cell receptor beta chains from one sample, sequenced in a study of CD8+CD57+ T cells in acquired aplastic anemia. Each CDR3 protein gets one entry after TCRdb re-called the reads with MiXCR. The profile covers some 180,000 distinct CDR3 sequences, with roughly three fifths appearing a single time and about 44% taken by the ten largest. The sequenced sample was sorted CD4+, CD8+, or CD8+CD57+ T cells (not recorded which) from PBMCs. The receptors stem from a human donor with aplastic anemia. Both conserved end residues are part of each CDR3. D genes are given only for firm matches. Only part of the rows carry a size: once, few, many, or a class if the clone is expanded.

clone size | D gene | J gene | V gene | CDR3 protein | CDR3 DNA
. | . | TRBJ2-1 | TRBV19 | CASSISRELEQFF | TGTGCCAGTAGTATATCCCGGGAGCTTGAGCAGTTCTTC
. | TRBD2 | TRBJ2-1 | TRBV9 | CASSVALAGGEQFF | TGTGCCAGCAGCGTAGCCCTAGCGGGGGGGGAGCAGTTCTTC
many | . | TRBJ2-3 | TRBV25-1 | CASSPTWSTDTQYF | TGTGCCAGCAGTCCGACCTGGAGCACAGATACGCAGTATTTT
few | TRBD1 | TRBJ1-2 | TRBV7-3 | CASSLRQGSGYTF | TGTGCCAGCAGCTTAAGACAGGGGAGCGGCTACACCTTC
. | . | TRBJ2-7 | TRBV6-9 | CASSPFSYEQYF | TGTGCCAGCAGTCCGTTCTCCTACGAGCAGTACTTC
. | TRBD1 | TRBJ2-1 | TRBV5-1 | CASSYDRGRVEQFF | TGCGCCAGCAGTTATGACAGGGGGCGCGTTGAGCAGTTCTTC
many | TRBD1 | TRBJ2-6 | TRBV12-3/TRBV12-4 | CASRYTGASGANVLTF | TGTGCCAGCAGATATACAGGGGCCTCTGGGGCCAACGTCCTGACTTTC
. | . | TRBJ2-2 | TRBV7-2 | CASISGLYTGELFF | TGTGCCAGCATCTCAGGACTGTACACCGGGGAGCTGTTTTTT
many | . | TRBJ2-2 | TRBV6-4 | CASSNWLNTGELFF | TGTGCCAGCAGTAACTGGCTTAACACCGGGGAGCTGTTTTTT
once | TRBD1 | TRBJ2-3 | TRBV7-9 | CASSPMDRETDTQYF | TGTGCCAGCAGCCCCATGGACAGGGAGACAGATACGCAGTATTTT
few | . | TRBJ1-2 | TRBV7-2 | CASSPDITYGYTF | TGTGCCAGCAGCCCGGACATTACCTATGGCTACACCTTC
. | TRBD2 | TRBJ2-7 | TRBV7-2 | CASSLVRGGEYEQYF | TGTGCCAGCAGCTTGGTGCGGGGGGGTGAGTACGAGCAGTACTTC
. | . | TRBJ2-3 | TRBV7-2 | CASSFWGSTDTQYF | TGTGCCAGCAGCTTTTGGGGGTCGACAGATACGCAGTATTTT
few | . | TRBJ2-5 | TRBV7-2 | CASSPQGETQYF | TGTGCCAGCAGCCCCCAGGGGGAGACCCAGTACTTC
. | . | TRBJ1-1 | TRBV6-5 | CAATSSPPNTEAFF | TGTGCCGCGACGTCTTCCCCACCGAACACTGAAGCTTTCTTT
. | . | TRBJ2-7 | TRBV2 | CASSPRDGTYEQYF | TGTGCCAGCAGTCCCCGGGACGGGACCTACGAGCAGTACTTC
. | . | TRBJ2-3 | TRBV5-1 | CASGKTGYTTDTQYF | TGCGCCAGCGGAAAAACAGGGTATACGACAGATACGCAGTATTTT
. | . | TRBJ2-7 | TRBV24-1 | CATSEKRQVGSYEQYF | TGTGCCACCAGTGAAAAAAGACAGGTAGGCTCCTACGAGCAGTACTTC
. | . | TRBJ2-7 | TRBV29-1 | CSVRRSSYEQYF | TGCAGCGTAAGGAGAAGCTCCTACGAGCAGTACTTC
many | TRBD1 | TRBJ2-7 | TRBV12-3/TRBV12-4 | CASSFWDRGPYEQYF | TGTGCCAGCAGTTTTTGGGACAGGGGGCCGTACGAGCAGTACTTC
. | . | TRBJ2-7 | TRBV19 | CASSKKHTAYEQYF | TGTGCCAGTAGTAAGAAACACACCGCCTACGAGCAGTACTTC
. | . | TRBJ1-1 | TRBV7-2 | CASSVDRNTEAFF | TGTGCCAGCAGCGTTGACCGGAACACTGAAGCTTTCTTT
. | . | TRBJ1-5 | TRBV2 | CASTWDTRSNQPQHF | TGTGCCAGCACATGGGACACCCGGAGCAATCAGCCCCAGCATTTT
. | . | TRBJ1-3 | TRBV20-1 | CSVSFPGNTIYF | TGCAGTGTCTCTTTCCCGGGAAACACCATATATTTT
. | . | TRBJ2-7 | TRBV2 | CASSEDSPSEQYF | TGTGCCAGCAGTGAAGACAGCCCGTCCGAGCAGTACTTC
. | . | TRBJ1-1 | TRBV11-2 | CASSLQPMNTEAFF | TGTGCCAGCAGCTTACAACCTATGAACACTGAAGCTTTCTTT
many | TRBD1 | TRBJ2-7 | TRBV4-1 | CASSQAGDSSYEQYF | TGCGCCAGCAGCCAAGCAGGGGACAGCTCCTACGAGCAGTACTTC
. | . | TRBJ1-3 | TRBV12-3/TRBV12-4 | CASRPQGPISVNTIYF | TGTGCCAGCAGACCACAGGGACCCATCTCTGTTAACACCATATATTTT
. | . | TRBJ2-5 | TRBV15 | CATSSSGAGETQYF | TGTGCCACCAGCAGTTCAGGGGCGGGAGAGACCCAGTACTTC
. | TRBD2 | TRBJ2-1 | TRBV20-1 | CSARGGSYNEQFF | TGCAGTGCTCGGGGGGGCTCCTACAATGAGCAGTTCTTC
. | . | TRBJ2-3 | TRBV20-1 | CSAYRGSGPDTQYF | TGCAGTGCTTACCGAGGGAGCGGACCAGATACGCAGTATTTT
. | . | TRBJ2-7 | TRBV12-3/TRBV12-4 | CASSSMGEQYF | TGTGCCAGCAGTTCGATGGGGGAGCAGTACTTC
. | . | TRBJ1-2 | TRBV29-1 | CSVDPSQSPNYGYTF | TGCAGCGTTGATCCCTCGCAGTCACCGAACTATGGCTACACCTTC
. | . | TRBJ2-3 | TRBV7-2 | CASSLVPVTDTQYF | TGTGCCAGCAGCTTAGTACCGGTCACAGATACGCAGTATTTT
. | . | TRBJ1-2 | TRBV4-1 | CASSPPGSHGGYTF | TGCGCCAGCAGCCCCCCTGGGTCACACGGCGGCTACACCTTC
many | TRBD1 | TRBJ1-6 | TRBV27 | CASRWTGSNSPLHF | TGTGCCAGCAGATGGACAGGGTCCAATTCACCCCTCCACTTT
. | TRBD1 | TRBJ1-1 | TRBV5-4 | CASSLEQGTTEAFF | TGTGCCAGCAGCTTGGAACAGGGGACCACTGAAGCTTTCTTT
. | . | TRBJ2-3 | TRBV29-1 | CSVEARTIDTQYF | TGCAGCGTAGAGGCTAGGACAATAGATACGCAGTATTTT
once | . | TRBJ2-1 | TRBV7-9 | CASSLWGRLAGDSVF | TGTGCCAGCAGTCTCTGGGGGCGTTTGGCGGGTGACTCTGTTTTC
. | TRBD1 | TRBJ1-6 | TRBV9 | CASSLEQGKRSPLHF | TGCGCCAGCAGCTTGGAACAGGGGAAAAGATCACCCCTCCACTTT
. | . | TRBJ2-6 | TRBV19 | CASDFGGAGANVLTF | TGTGCCAGTGATTTTGGGGGCGCTGGGGCCAACGTCCTGACTTTC